Listed below are T cell receptor beta chains from one sample, sequenced in a study of CD8 T cells in ankylosing spondylitis. Each CDR3 protein is one row after TCRdb ran MiXCR on the 5' RACE reads. The sample includes approximately 200,000 distinct CDR3 sequences, roughly 12% of them seen just once. Sample: blood, either unsorted or a sorted T cell fraction (not recorded which). The receptor set was obtained from a male donor with ankylosing spondylitis or in good health (not recorded which). Each CDR3 is given with its conserved first and last residue. A D gene is named only where the DNA matches it firmly. Rows may omit the clone size; those that give it use once, few, many or a size class.

length,D,size,J,V,DNA,CDR3
14,TRBD1,NA,TRBJ1-4,TRBV6-1,TGTGCCAGCAGTGGACCCCGGGACAGCAGACGACTGTTTTTT,CASSGPRDSRRLFF
16,TRBD1,NA,TRBJ1-5,TRBV7-9,TGTGCCAGCAGCTTAAAGGGTCAGGGGGCAGGTCAGCCCCAGCATTTT,CASSLKGQGAGQPQHF
13,NA,many,TRBJ2-7,TRBV29-1,TGCAGCGTTGTCGTAGACCTAACGTACGAGCAGTACTTC,CSVVVDLTYEQYF
17,NA,few,TRBJ1-1,TRBV10-3,TGTGCCATCAGTGAGCCGACAGGAACAATTACGAACACTGAAGCTTTCTTT,CAISEPTGTITNTEAFF
9,NA,NA,TRBJ1-6,TRBV6-1,TGTGCCAGCATGTCACCCCTCCACTTT,CASMSPLHF
16,NA,few,TRBJ1-4,TRBV3-1,TGTGCCAGCAGCCAAGATCCCTCGGGGGATGGTGAAAAACTGTTTTTT,CASSQDPSGDGEKLFF
17,TRBD2,NA,TRBJ2-3,TRBV5-1,TGCGCCAGCAGCTTTACTAGCGGGGGCTCCAACACAGATACGCAGTATTTT,CASSFTSGGSNTDTQYF
18,TRBD1,NA,TRBJ2-6,TRBV11-2,TGTGCCAGCAGCTTAGATTGGGGACAGCTCTCTGGGGCCAACGTCCTGACTTTC,CASSLDWGQLSGANVLTF
14,NA,few,TRBJ1-1,TRBV5-1,TGCGCCAGCAGCTGGATGGACAGCCAAGGGCGAGCTTTCTTT,CASSWMDSQGRAFF
14,TRBD1,NA,TRBJ2-7,TRBV11-3,TGTGCCAGCAGCTTAGTTGGGACAGCCTACGAGCAGTACTTC,CASSLVGTAYEQYF
13,NA,few,TRBJ2-7,TRBV7-2,TGTGCCAGCAGCTTAGACCCAGCCTACGAGCAGTACTTC,CASSLDPAYEQYF
14,NA,few,TRBJ2-7,TRBV20-1,TGCAGTGCTAGAGGGATCGGGATAGTCGGCGAGCAGTACTTC,CSARGIGIVGEQYF
15,NA,few,TRBJ2-4,TRBV12-3/TRBV12-4,TGTGCCAGCACCGAACGGGCAGCCGCCAAAAACATTCAGTACTTC,CASTERAAAKNIQYF
19,TRBD1,NA,TRBJ2-1,TRBV4-1,TGCGCCAGCAGCCAAGATCCTTCGGGACAGGGTGGGTCCTACAATGAGCAGTTCTTC,CASSQDPSGQGGSYNEQFF
14,NA,many,TRBJ2-5,TRBV27,TGTGCCAGCAGCGTCCGGGGTCCCCAAGAGACCCAGTACTTC,CASSVRGPQETQYF
13,NA,few,TRBJ1-1,TRBV27,TGTGCCAGCAGTTTATCTCAGGTCACTGAAGCTTTCTTT,CASSLSQVTEAFF
18,NA,few,TRBJ2-7,TRBV11-1,TGTGCCAGCAGCTCCCCCTGGGTCGGGGCGGAGAGCTCCTACGAGCAGTACTTC,CASSSPWVGAESSYEQYF
15,NA,NA,TRBJ2-6,TRBV5-1,TGCGCCAGCAGCTTGGATGGGGCTGGGGCCAACGTCCTGACTTTC,CASSLDGAGANVLTF
17,NA,many,TRBJ2-1,TRBV5-1,TGCGCCAGCAGCTTGGGAGAAAGCGGAGGTACTGGGGATGAGCAGTTCTTC,CASSLGESGGTGDEQFF
15,TRBD1,many,TRBJ2-1,TRBV5-1,TGCGCCAGCAGCTCCCCGGGACAGGGGGCCGATGAGCAGTTCTTC,CASSSPGQGADEQFF
20,TRBD2,few,TRBJ2-3,TRBV11-2,TGTGCCAGCAGCGACCAGGGACTAGCGGGGGGGCCGTTTTCCGAGGATACGCAGTATTTT,CASSDQGLAGGPFSEDTQYF
15,NA,few,TRBJ2-1,TRBV5-1,TGCGCCAGCAGCTTGGACAGGGATGGCTACAATGAGCAGTTCTTC,CASSLDRDGYNEQFF
13,NA,NA,TRBJ2-3,TRBV19,TGTGCCAGCGAAGGGCTAGAGGCAGATACGCAGTATTTT,CASEGLEADTQYF
15,TRBD2,few,TRBJ2-1,TRBV19,TGTGCCAGTAGTATGGTAGCGGGGGGTCCCAATGAGCAGTTCTTC,CASSMVAGGPNEQFF
16,TRBD2,NA,TRBJ2-7,TRBV5-1,TGCGCCAGCAGCCCCGGGACTAGCGGGAGATTCCACGAGCAGTACTTC,CASSPGTSGRFHEQYF
12,NA,large,TRBJ1-2,TRBV10-2,TGCGCCAGCAGTGGTGGCTTCTATGGCTACACCTTC,CASSGGFYGYTF
13,NA,NA,TRBJ2-7,TRBV29-1,TGCAGCGTTGAACCCCACGCCCTTGGCGAGCAGTACTTC,CSVEPHALGEQYF
19,TRBD1,few,TRBJ2-7,TRBV5-1,TGCGCCAGCAGCTTGGAGGTGAGACGGGACAGGGGGCCTCCCTACGAGCAGTACTTC,CASSLEVRRDRGPPYEQYF
16,NA,NA,TRBJ2-2,TRBV7-9,TGTGCCAGCAGCTATCCAATGACAGGGAACACCGGGGAGCTGTTTTTT,CASSYPMTGNTGELFF
13,NA,many,TRBJ1-2,TRBV20-1,TGCAGTGCTAGAGCCGACAGGCTTTATGGCTACACCTTC,CSARADRLYGYTF
14,NA,many,TRBJ1-1,TRBV7-8,TGTGCCAGCAGTCCCAGGGGAGGGAACACTGAAGCTTTCTTT,CASSPRGGNTEAFF
15,NA,few,TRBJ2-1,TRBV3-1,TGTGCCAGCAGCCTGAGCAGGGGCCCCTGGGGTGAGCAGTTCTTC,CASSLSRGPWGEQFF
17,NA,NA,TRBJ2-1,TRBV19,TGTGCCAGTAGTCTTGGCCGAAGCGGATTCTCCTACAATGAGCAGTTCTTC,CASSLGRSGFSYNEQFF
13,NA,many,TRBJ2-7,TRBV12-3/TRBV12-4,TGTGCCAGCAGTTTAGCAGCCTCCTACGAGCAGTACTTC,CASSLAASYEQYF
15,TRBD1,few,TRBJ1-4,TRBV10-2,TGCGCCAGCAGTGAGGTACAGGGGGCGCGTGAAAAACTGTTTTTT,CASSEVQGAREKLFF